Shown below are 8 T cell receptor beta chains from a single sample sequenced in a study of early T cells in non-severe SARS-CoV-2 infection. TCRdb recomputed calls from the 5' RACE reads with MiXCR, one row per CDR3 protein. The sample carries about 110,000 distinct CDR3 sequences, 9% to 14% recorded once. Sequenced sample: whole blood. The receptors were gathered from an adult who was a healthcare worker with PCR-confirmed SARS-CoV-2 infection or an uninfected control (not recorded which).

This clonotype was seen repeatedly, ten times or more. The chain is built from TRBV7-9 and TRBJ2-5; D is possibly TRBD1 (6 bases). The V and J ends lost 8 bases and 5 bases respectively, with 18 bases between them. The CDR3 consists of 14 residues. CDR1 and CDR2 from the germline V gene are SEHNR and FQNEAQ (reference sequence). CDR3 DNA sequence: TGTGCCAGCTCCGATTGGGGGCGGAAGGAGACCCAGTACTTC. Protein sequence: CASSDWGRKETQYF.

The chain has TRBV2 and TRBJ2-3; the D is unclear. The CDR3 length is 13 residues. The V and J ends lost 10 bases and 2 bases respectively, with 13 bases between them. In germline, CDR1 is SNHLY, CDR2 FYNNEI. CDR3 protein: CATPGDSTDTQYF. CDR3 DNA: TGTGCCACCCCTGGGGATTCCACAGATACGCAGTATTTT.

This clonotype has just a few counts. J is TRBJ1-2 and V is TRBV5-1; maybe TRBD1 (6 bases). Germline CDR1 SGHRS, CDR2 YFSETQ. CDR3 length equals 18 residues. V gave up 4 bases and J gave up 4 bases, with 26 bases separating them. The CDR3 nucleotides read TGCGCCAGCAGCACGGGGCGGCGGGGGGCGATCGGACCCTATGGCTACACCTTC. Protein sequence: CASSTGRRGAIGPYGYTF.

There are a few counts of this clonotype. The genes are TRBV20-1 and TRBJ2-7; 10 bases align to TRBD1. Per germline, CDR1 DFQATT and CDR2 SNEGSKA (reference sequence). The CDR3 is made up of 16 amino acids. Unmatched junction bases numbered 11, after V lost 6 bases and J lost 0 bases. CDR3 DNA sequence: TGCAGTGCCCCGGGACAGGGGTTGGGGAGCTCCTACGAGCAGTACTTC. Its translation is CSAPGQGLGSSYEQYF.

In its sample, this clonotype was seen many times. The chain uses TRBV28 and TRBJ1-2, with 8 positions matching TRBD1. The CDR3 has 15 amino acids. V lost 5 bases to trimming and J lost 4 bases; unmatched junction nucleotides: 9. In germline, CDR1 is MDHEN, CDR2 SYDVKM. The CDR3 sequence is CASSLQGGVSYGYTF. In DNA, the CDR3 is TGTGCCAGCAGTCTACAGGGGGGTGTTAGCTATGGCTACACCTTC.

The rearrangement uses TRBV29-1 and TRBJ1-1, with 7 bases fitting TRBD1. Looked up from germline, CDR1 is SQVTM and CDR2 is ANQGSEA. The CDR3 has 12 residues. V lost 5 bases to trimming and J lost 4 bases; unmatched junction nucleotides: 4. The CDR3 coding sequence is TGCAGCGTTTCCACAGGGGCCACTGAAGCTTTCTTT. It encodes CSVSTGATEAFF.

The chain has TRBV11-2 and TRBJ2-1; D not resolved. The V end was cut by 9 bases, the J end by 8 bases, with 14 bases between. From germline, CDR1 is SGHAT and CDR2 FQNNGV. The CDR3 extends over 12 amino acids. The CDR3 spells CASARWLHEQFF. The CDR3 nucleotides read TGTGCCAGTGCCCGTTGGTTGCATGAGCAGTTCTTC. Full variable domain (outside the CDR3, taken from reference TRBV11-2 and TRBJ2-1): EAGVAQSPRYKIIEKRQSVAFWCNPISGHATLYWYQQILGQGPKLLIQFQNNGVVDDSQLPKDRFSAERLKGVDSTLKIQPAKLEDSAVYLCASARWLHEQFFGPGTRLTVL.

The chain combines TRBV29-1 with TRBJ2-7, with TRBD1 matching over 8 bases. V shed 4 bases and J 6 bases; nucleotides not matched to a gene: 8. The germline V gene encodes CDR1 SQVTM and CDR2 ANQGSEA. The CDR3 covers 13 residues. The CDR3 coding sequence is TGCAGCGTTGGATCCAGGGGGCACGGCGAGCAGTACTTC. Its protein is CSVGSRGHGEQYF.